A single sample is the source of the 23 T cell receptor beta chains below, sequenced in a study of T cell repertoires in ileal Crohn's disease. Stated time point: neoterminal ileum biopsy at postoperative endoscopy, about 6 months after surgery. Generated by immunoSEQ multiplex PCR, the TCRdb table keeps only in-frame clones and is missing some. The sample lists about 3,900 clones, about 85% occurring once. Sequencing was carried out using ileal tissue. These receptors originate from an adult with Crohn's disease.

This rearrangement joins TRBV11-2 to TRBJ1-4; 9 nucleotides align to TRBD1. The CDR3 is 15 amino acids. Germline-derived CDR1 and CDR2 are SGHAT and FQNNGV. The trim removed 5 bases at V and 6 bases at J, leaving 7 bases unmatched. The CDR3 is CASSAMDRGDEKLFF. CDR3 sequence (DNA): TGTGCCAGCAGCGCGATGGACAGGGGAGATGAAAAACTGTTTTTT.

This chain joins TRBV4-2 and TRBJ2-1; 14 bases line up with TRBD2. Germline V gene lookup returns CDR1 LGHNA and CDR2 YNFKEQ. The V and J ends lost 4 bases and 3 bases, in that order; junction bases with no gene match: 5. The CDR3 is 17 amino acids. The CDR3 is CASSPTSGGANYNEQFF. The CDR3 coding sequence is TGTGCCAGCAGCCCGACTAGCGGGGGGGCCAACTACAATGAGCAGTTCTTC.

This clone was recorded once. CDR3 sequence (DNA): TGTGCCAGCAGTGAGGACAGGGCTGGAAACACCATATATTTT. Translated, it gives CASSEDRAGNTIYF. The chain has TRBV6-5 and TRBJ1-3, with TRBD1 matching over 8 bases. V lost 5 bases and J lost 2; bases outside the gene matches: 2. This CDR3 region has 14 residues. Germline V gene sequence: CDR1 MNHEY, CDR2 SVGAGI.

By share of the sample, this clone is large. The chain is built from TRBV21-1 and TRBJ2-1; the table's D call, TRBD2, has no DNA check behind it. TRBV21-1 is listed as a pseudogene. This CDR3 spans 18 amino acids. CDR3 region: CASKPREAGGLIRDEQFF. CDR3 DNA: TGTGCCAGCAAACCGCGGGAAGCGGGGGGGCTAATTCGGGATGAGCAGTTCTTC.

The CDR3 sequence: CATTGQWKQYF. As DNA, the CDR3 is TGTGCGACGACAGGCCAGTGGAAGCAGTACTTC. The chain has TRBV6-5 and TRBJ2-7; TRBD1 might be the D (6 bases). In germline, CDR1 is MNHEY, CDR2 SVGAGI. The CDR3 has 11 amino acids.

This clone was seen a few times. The chain recombines TRBV9 with TRBJ2-3; 9 bases line up with TRBD1. After removal of 0 bases from V and 2 bases from J, the junction contained 7 bases not matched to a gene. The CDR3 totals 17 residues. The germline V gene encodes CDR1 SGDLS and CDR2 YYNGEE. The CDR3 spells CASSVGYGTGITDTQYF. The CDR3 DNA reads as TGTGCCAGCAGCGTAGGATACGGGACAGGGATCACAGATACGCAGTATTTT.

The rearrangement joins TRBV5-4 to TRBJ1-2; possible D gene TRBD1, 5 bases. Germline values: CDR1 SGHNT, CDR2 YYREEE (reference sequence). V was clipped by 4 bases and J by 4 bases, with 17 bases between them. CDR3 length: 15 amino acids. Here the CDR3 DNA reads TGTGCCAGCAGCCCCGGGGGGGACTCGCGCTATGGCTACACCTTC. This sequence encodes CASSPGGDSRYGYTF. Complete variable domain (other parts from reference TRBV5-4 and TRBJ1-2): ETGVTQSPTHLIKTRGQQVTLRCSSQSGHNTVSWYQQALGQGPQFIFQYYREEENGRGNFPPRFSGLQFPNYSSELNVNALELDDSALYLCASSPGGDSRYGYTFGSGTRLTVV.

This rearrangement joins TRBV5-8 to TRBJ2-7; D is uncertain. Germline lookup yields CDR1 SGHTS and CDR2 YDEGEE. The CDR3 extends over 14 amino acids. V was cut by 2 bases and J by 2 bases, with 11 bases left in between. In DNA, the CDR3 is TGTGCCAGCAGCTTAGAAGCGCTCCCCTACGAGCAGTACTTC. Protein sequence: CASSLEALPYEQYF.

The chain couples TRBV7-6 to TRBJ1-1; D might be TRBD1 (6 bases). The CDR3 has 14 amino acids. The germline V gene encodes CDR1 SGHVS and CDR2 FNYEAQ. V shed 5 bases and J shed 2 bases, with 12 bases lying between them. The CDR3 DNA sequence: TGTGCCAGCAGCCCAACAGGGTATAACACTGAAGCTTTCTTT. This codes for CASSPTGYNTEAFF.

The chain is built from TRBV28 and TRBJ2-7, with D maybe TRBD2 (6 bases). CDR3 length equals 15 residues. The V end lost 4 bases, the J end lost 7 bases, and 20 bases lay between the germline ends. In germline, CDR1 is MDHEN, CDR2 SYDVKM. The CDR3 bases are TGTGCCAGCAGTTGGCTTGGGGGACTCCTGGGGGAGCAGTACTTC. Translated, it gives CASSWLGGLLGEQYF.

The chain is built from TRBV11-2 and TRBJ2-3; 9 nucleotides align to TRBD2. Trimming removed 3 bases from V and 4 bases from J; junction bases left unmatched: 8. This CDR3 region has 16 residues. The germline gives CDR1 SGHAT, CDR2 FQNNGV. The DNA for the CDR3 is TGTGCCAGCAGCTTGAATAGCGGGGGAACGGCAGATACGCAGTATTTT. Translating gives CASSLNSGGTADTQYF.

This chain joins TRBV6-1 and TRBJ1-2; 8 nucleotides line up with TRBD1. CDR1 is MNHNS, CDR2 SASEGT, per germline. V trimming: 4 bases; J trimming: 8 bases; junction bases outside the gene matches: 6. The CDR3 loop spans 13 amino acids. Here the CDR3 DNA reads TGTGCCAGCAGTGTGCCGGACAGGGTCGGCTACACCTTC. As protein: CASSVPDRVGYTF.

This chain uses TRBV25-1 with TRBJ1-1; a weak D match, TRBD1 (6 bases). The ends were cut back, 11 bases at V and 4 bases at J, with 17 bases in the middle. CDR3 size: 13 residues. Germline V lookup: CDR1 MGHDK, CDR2 SYGVNS. CDR3 protein: CAYTGGGPTEAFF. In DNA, the CDR3 is TGTGCCTACACCGGGGGGGGGCCCACTGAAGCTTTCTTT.

V and J are TRBV28 and TRBJ1-1; 7 bases agree with TRBD1. The CDR3 length is 11 residues. V lost 6 bases and J lost 11; bases outside the gene matches: 6. Germline V lookup: CDR1 MDHEN, CDR2 SYDVKM. The CDR3 region is CASRMTGSAFF. The CDR3 DNA sequence: TGTGCCAGCAGGATGACAGGGTCCGCTTTCTTT.

This rearrangement joins TRBV11-2 to TRBJ2-7; D remains ambiguous. This CDR3 has 15 amino acids. V was shortened by 0 bases and J by 2 bases, with 11 bases between the two germline ends. Germline V gene lookup returns CDR1 SGHAT and CDR2 FQNNGV. CDR3 sequence (DNA): TGTGCCAGCAGCTTAGATCTTTCGTTTCCCTACGAGCAGTACTTC. This sequence encodes CASSLDLSFPYEQYF.

CDR3 amino acids: CASSSEVNQPQHF. The CDR3 DNA sequence: TGTGCCAGCAGCTCGGAGGTTAATCAGCCCCAGCATTTT. The rearrangement joins TRBV7-2 to TRBJ1-5; no firm D call. V was cut by 4 bases and J by 4 bases, with 8 bases left in between. Looked up from germline, CDR1 is SGHTA and CDR2 is FQGNSA. The CDR3 runs 13 residues.

This clone was seen more than once but under ten times. The V gene is TRBV19, the J gene TRBJ2-7, with TRBD1 identical over 9 bases. Germline V gives CDR1 LNHDA, CDR2 SQIVND (reference sequence). Trimming cost V 4 bases and J 6 bases; bases outside gene matches: 1. The CDR3 sequence is 12 residues long. CDR3 protein: CASSRTGAEQYF. The CDR3 DNA is TGTGCCAGTAGTAGGACAGGGGCCGAGCAGTACTTC.

The gene calls are TRBV7-2 and TRBJ1-2; TRBD1 agrees at 8 bases. The germline CDR1 and CDR2 sequences are SGHTA and FQGNSA. The CDR3 length is 13 residues. The J segment lost 13 bases and the V segment lost 3 bases, leaving 10 bases of the junction unmatched. This CDR3 reads CASSFRGTGAATF. For the CDR3, the DNA is TGTGCCAGCAGCTTTCGAGGGACAGGAGCCGCCACCTTC.

The genes are TRBV4-3 and TRBJ2-1, with 8 bases aligning to TRBD2. Unmatched junction bases numbered 7, after V lost 4 bases and J lost 2 bases. The CDR3 runs to 16 residues. Germline-derived CDR1 and CDR2 are LGHNA and YSLEER. Here the CDR3 reads CASSRSGGRTYNEQFF. CDR3 bases: TGCGCCAGCAGCCGTTCGGGGGGGAGGACCTACAATGAGCAGTTCTTC.

V gene TRBV5-1 combines with J gene TRBJ1-2; maybe TRBD1 (6 bases). The germline V gene has CDR1 SGHRS and CDR2 YFSETQ. Trimming pared 4 bases from V and 8 bases from J, leaving 24 bases between. CDR3 length: 16 residues. This CDR3 is CASSTRGGARRTGYTF. The CDR3 nucleotides read TGCGCCAGCAGCACCCGTGGGGGGGCGCGGAGGACCGGCTACACCTTC.

The rearrangement links TRBV7-2 to TRBJ2-3; 9 positions agree with TRBD2. The length of the CDR3 is 14 residues. Germline V CDR1 and CDR2: SGHTA, FQGNSA. V shed 5 bases, J shed 10 bases, and the junction held 10 bases outside the gene matches. The CDR3, as DNA: TGTGCCAGCAGCCGTCCCGGGACTAGCTCCCCGCAGTATTTT. Translating gives CASSRPGTSSPQYF.

The gene calls are TRBV6-6 and TRBJ1-5, with D hard to call. CDR1 and CDR2 from the germline V gene are MNHNY and SVGAGI (reference sequence). The germline V and J ends were trimmed by 6 bases and 0 bases, with 12 bases remaining between them. The CDR3 spans 15 residues. DNA of the CDR3: TGTGCCAGCAGATTAGACGGGGATAGCAATCAGCCCCAGCATTTT. It specifies CASRLDGDSNQPQHF.

The J gene is TRBJ1-1, the V gene TRBV19; no clear D gene. Trimming took 5 bases from V and 2 from J, leaving 18 bases between them. In germline, CDR1 is LNHDA, CDR2 SQIVND (reference sequence). This CDR3 spans 16 amino acids. CDR3 region: CASSVSQENRNTEAFF. The CDR3 region has the DNA TGTGCCAGTAGTGTTTCGCAGGAAAATCGAAACACTGAAGCTTTCTTT. The variable domain in full, completed from reference TRBV19 and TRBJ1-1, reads DGGITQSPKYLFRKEGQNVTLSCEQNLNHDAMYWYRQDPGQGLRLIYYSQIVNDFQKGDIAEGYSVSREKKESFPLTVTSAQKNPTAFYLCASSVSQENRNTEAFFGQGTRLTVV.